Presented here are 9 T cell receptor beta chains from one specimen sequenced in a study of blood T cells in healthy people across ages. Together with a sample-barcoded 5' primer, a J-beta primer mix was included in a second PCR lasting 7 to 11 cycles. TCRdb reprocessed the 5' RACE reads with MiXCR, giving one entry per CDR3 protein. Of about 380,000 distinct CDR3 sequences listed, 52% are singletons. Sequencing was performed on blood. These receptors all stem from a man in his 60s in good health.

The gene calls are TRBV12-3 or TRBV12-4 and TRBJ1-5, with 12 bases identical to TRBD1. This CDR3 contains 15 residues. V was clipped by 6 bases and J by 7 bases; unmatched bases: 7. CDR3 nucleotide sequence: TGTGCCAGCAGGACTGGGACAGGGGGCGAGCAGCCCCAGCATTTT. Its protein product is CASRTGTGGEQPQHF.

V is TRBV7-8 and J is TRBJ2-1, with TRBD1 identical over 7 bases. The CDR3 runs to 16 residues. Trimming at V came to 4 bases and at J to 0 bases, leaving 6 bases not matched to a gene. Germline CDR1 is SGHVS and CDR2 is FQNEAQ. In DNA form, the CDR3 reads TGTGCCAGCAGCTCCCGGGACAGCTACTCCTACAATGAGCAGTTCTTC. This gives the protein CASSSRDSYSYNEQFF.

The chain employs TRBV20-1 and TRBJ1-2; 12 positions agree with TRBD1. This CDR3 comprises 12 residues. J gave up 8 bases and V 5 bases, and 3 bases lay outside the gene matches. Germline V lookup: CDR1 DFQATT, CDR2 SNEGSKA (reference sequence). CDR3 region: CSAGGTGGGYTF. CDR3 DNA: TGCAGTGCTGGGGGGACAGGGGGCGGCTACACCTTC.

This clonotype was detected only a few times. The CDR3 DNA follows: TGTGCCAGCAATCGAAATAAGCTTTCCGAGCAGTACTTC. Translated: CASNRNKLSEQYF. The J gene is TRBJ2-5, the V gene TRBV6-5; D is unclear. The J call may be in error: the DNA end matches TRBJ2-7 better. CDR1 and CDR2 (germline): MNHEY, SVGAGI. The CDR3 runs 13 residues.

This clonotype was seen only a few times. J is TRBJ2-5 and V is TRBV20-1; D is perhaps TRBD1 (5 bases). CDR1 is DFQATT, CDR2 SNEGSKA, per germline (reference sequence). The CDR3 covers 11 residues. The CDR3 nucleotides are TGCAGCGACAGCCGCGGAGAGACCCAGTACTTC. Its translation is CSDSRGETQYF.

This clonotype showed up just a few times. The CDR3 loop is CASSQDRGSSYEQYF. In DNA form, the CDR3 reads TGTGCCAGCAGCCAAGACCGTGGGAGCTCCTACGAGCAGTACTTC. V gene TRBV14 combines with J gene TRBJ2-7, with TRBD2 as a possible D gene (5 bases). V lost 0 bases, J lost 0 bases, and 9 bases lay in between. This CDR3 region has 15 residues. Germline V gives CDR1 SGHDN, CDR2 FVKESK.

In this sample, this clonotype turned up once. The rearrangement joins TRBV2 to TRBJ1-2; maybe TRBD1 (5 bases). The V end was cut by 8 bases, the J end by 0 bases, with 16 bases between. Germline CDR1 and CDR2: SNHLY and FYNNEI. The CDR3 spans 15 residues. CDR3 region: CASRSGGASNYGYTF. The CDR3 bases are TGTGCCAGCCGTAGCGGAGGGGCCTCTAACTATGGCTACACCTTC.

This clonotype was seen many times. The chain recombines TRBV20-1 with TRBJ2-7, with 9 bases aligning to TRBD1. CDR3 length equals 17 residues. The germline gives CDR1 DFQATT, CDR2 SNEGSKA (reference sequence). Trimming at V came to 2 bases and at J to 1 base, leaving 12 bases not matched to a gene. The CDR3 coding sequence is TGCAGTGCTAGACCCCCTGCGGGACAGGGTTTTTCCTACGAGCAGTACTTC. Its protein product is CSARPPAGQGFSYEQYF.

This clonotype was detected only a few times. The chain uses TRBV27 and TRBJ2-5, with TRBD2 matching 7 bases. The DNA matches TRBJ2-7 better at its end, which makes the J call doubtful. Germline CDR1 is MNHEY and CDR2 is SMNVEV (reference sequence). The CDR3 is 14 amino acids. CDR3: CASRAQGGNYEQYF. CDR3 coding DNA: TGTGCCAGCAGGGCTCAGGGAGGGAACTACGAGCAGTACTTC.